Each of the 18 T cell receptor beta chains below was sequenced from the same sample in a study of T cell responses to AZD1222 COVID-19 vaccine. Assay used: immunoSEQ multiplex PCR; TCRdb lists only in-frame clones, some missing. The profile covers around 100,000 clones, with around nine tenths appearing a single time and about 16% taken by the ten largest. Source: peripheral blood, taken on day 0 of AZD1222 vaccination. All receptors come from an adult in good health.

This chain joins TRBV29-1 and TRBJ2-3; 14 bases match TRBD2. Germline CDR1 SQVTM, CDR2 ANQGSEA. The CDR3 length is 18 residues. Trimming at V came to 6 bases and at J to 2 bases, leaving 13 bases not matched to a gene. CDR3 DNA: TGCAGCGTCCGTGCGGGACTAGCGGGAGCCCTGACCACAGATACGCAGTATTTT. Translated, it gives CSVRAGLAGALTTDTQYF.

The chain combines TRBV12-3 or TRBV12-4 with TRBJ1-5; D remains unclear. This CDR3 is built from 12 residues. With 7 bases removed from V and 4 bases from J, the gap between germline ends came to 8 bases. CDR3 coding DNA: TGTGCCAGCACTGGATGGAATCAGCCCCAGCATTTT. It yields the protein CASTGWNQPQHF.

The chain carries TRBV3-1 (or the pseudogene TRBV3-2) and TRBJ2-6, with 8 bases identical to TRBD1. Germline lookup yields CDR1 LGHDT and CDR2 YNNKEL (reference sequence). The trim removed 5 bases at V and 1 base at J, leaving 4 bases unmatched. The CDR3 spans 16 residues. Here the CDR3 reads CASSDRGGSGANVLTF. The CDR3 DNA follows: TGTGCCAGCAGCGACAGGGGAGGTTCTGGGGCCAACGTCCTGACTTTC.

Here the CDR3 DNA reads TGTGCCAGCAGTTTCCGGGACAGTGCCTACGAGCAGTACTTC. It is translated as CASSFRDSAYEQYF. The chain recombines TRBV2 with TRBJ2-7, with 7 bases matching TRBD1. V lost 5 bases, J lost 2 bases, and 6 bases stayed unmatched. The CDR3 has 14 amino acids. Germline V lookup: CDR1 SNHLY, CDR2 FYNNEI.

The chain links TRBV5-1 to TRBJ1-1, with a weak D call TRBD1 (5 bases). The germline V and J ends were trimmed by 0 bases and 4 bases, with 13 bases remaining between them. The CDR3 is 15 amino acids. Germline V gene sequence: CDR1 SGHRS, CDR2 YFSETQ. CDR3 DNA sequence: TGCGCCAGCAGCTTGGCCGCAGGGATGGGCACTGAAGCTTTCTTT. Its protein is CASSLAAGMGTEAFF.

This chain connects TRBV4-3 to TRBJ1-5, with D maybe TRBD1 (6 bases). Trimming took off 2 bases at V and 2 bases at J, with 13 bases between the two ends. Looked up from germline, CDR1 is LGHNA and CDR2 is YSLEER. The CDR3 is 16 amino acids. CDR3 sequence reads: CASSQWRSGGNQPQHF. In DNA form, the CDR3 reads TGCGCCAGCAGCCAATGGCGGTCAGGGGGCAATCAGCCCCAGCATTTT.

V usage is TRBV5-1 and J usage is TRBJ1-1; maybe TRBD1 (6 bases). Trimming shortened V by 3 bases and J by 5 bases, and 20 bases separated the two germline ends. This CDR3 is built from 16 residues. The V gene's germline CDR1 is SGHRS and CDR2 YFSETQ. This chain's CDR3 is CASSSILTGTGTEAFF. The CDR3 DNA is TGCGCCAGCAGCTCAATACTCACAGGGACGGGTACTGAAGCTTTCTTT.

The chain recombines TRBV24-1 with TRBJ2-2; the D gene is possibly TRBD1 (5 bases). Germline CDR1 is KGHDR and CDR2 is SFDVKD. V was shortened by 4 bases and J by 0 bases, with 8 bases between the two germline ends. The CDR3 covers 15 residues. The CDR3 nucleotides are TGTGCCACCAGTGAAGCGACAGCGAACACCGGGGAGCTGTTTTTT. As protein: CATSEATANTGELFF.

V usage is TRBV25-1 and J usage is TRBJ1-4, with D perhaps matching TRBD1 (6 bases). CDR1 is MGHDK, CDR2 SYGVNS, per germline. The length of the CDR3 is 15 residues. V lost 3 bases, J lost 0 bases, and 8 bases lay in between. The chain's CDR3 is CASSDRGATNEKLFF. In DNA form, the CDR3 reads TGTGCCAGCAGTGACAGGGGTGCAACTAATGAAAAACTGTTTTTT.

This rearrangement joins TRBV10-3 to TRBJ1-2; no clear D. Germline values: CDR1 ENHRY, CDR2 SYGVKD. V was pared by 3 bases and J by 7 bases, with 9 bases between. CDR3 length: 12 amino acids. CDR3 sequence (DNA): TGTGCCATCAGTGATGTGGGTACTGGCTACACCTTC. Its translation is CAISDVGTGYTF.

The CDR3 DNA sequence: TGTGCCAGCAGCTTAGCGCAAGGCTACGAGCAGTACTTC. Translating gives CASSLAQGYEQYF. The gene calls are TRBV7-8 and TRBJ2-7; unclear D gene. This CDR3 spans 13 amino acids. V lost 0 bases and J lost 3, with 6 bases in between. Per the germline V gene, CDR1 is SGHVS and CDR2 is FQNEAQ.

The rearrangement joins TRBV4-3 to TRBJ2-1; 10 bases fit TRBD1. Germline V gene sequence: CDR1 LGHNA, CDR2 YSLEER. V shed 2 bases and J 4 bases; nucleotides not matched to a gene: 11. CDR3 length equals 18 residues. CDR3 DNA: TGCGCCAGCAGCCAATCACCGAACGGACAGGGGGTATACAATGAGCAGTTCTTC. It specifies CASSQSPNGQGVYNEQFF.

V and J are TRBV7-8 and TRBJ1-2; TRBD1 agrees at 9 bases. CDR1 and CDR2 (germline): SGHVS, FQNEAQ. CDR3 size: 15 residues. The trim removed 1 base at V and 8 bases at J, leaving 8 bases unmatched. Here the CDR3 DNA reads TGTGCCAGCAGCTTAGATTGGACAGGGGAGTACGGCTACACCTTC. Protein sequence: CASSLDWTGEYGYTF.

This clone was counted between two and nine times. This chain joins TRBV13 and TRBJ2-7; the D gene is possibly TRBD1 (6 bases). The CDR3 totals 13 residues. The V gene lost 5 bases and the J gene lost 3 bases, with 11 bases spanning the gap. CDR1 and CDR2 from the germline V gene are PRHDT and FYEKMQ (reference sequence). CDR3 bases: TGTGCCAGCAGCAATCCGGACAGCTACGAGCAGTACTTC. Its protein product is CASSNPDSYEQYF.

The chain joins TRBV6-1 to TRBJ1-2; no reliable D call. Germline CDR1 and CDR2: MNHNS and SASEGT. This CDR3 has 15 residues. Between the trimmed V and J ends, which lost 2 bases and 6 bases, there was a span of 16 bases. The CDR3 loop is CASSESRAVEDGYTF. CDR3 DNA sequence: TGTGCCAGCAGTGAATCACGGGCGGTTGAGGATGGCTACACCTTC.

The chain carries TRBV4-1 and TRBJ1-2; the match to TRBD1 covers 8 bases. V dropped 4 bases and J dropped 4; count of bases not matched to a gene: 8. The germline V gene encodes CDR1 MGHRA and CDR2 YSYEKL. CDR3 length: 15 residues. The DNA for the CDR3 is TGCGCCAGCAGCCCGGGGACCGGACAGGGCTATGGCTACACCTTC. Translating gives CASSPGTGQGYGYTF.

This chain uses TRBV5-1 with TRBJ2-1, with unresolved D. Between the trimmed V and J ends, which lost 1 base and 9 bases, there was a span of 17 bases. Per the germline V gene, CDR1 is SGHRS and CDR2 is YFSETQ. This CDR3 region has 15 residues. The CDR3 here is CASSLTGRENSEQFF. CDR3 sequence (DNA): TGCGCCAGCAGCTTGACTGGAAGGGAAAACAGTGAGCAGTTCTTC.

The CDR3 DNA follows: TGTGCCAGCAGTACGACAGGTCCCTACGAGCAGTACTTC. It is translated as CASSTTGPYEQYF. V is TRBV6-5 and J is TRBJ2-7; tentative D call: TRBD1 (6 bases). The CDR3 runs to 13 residues. Germline V lookup: CDR1 MNHEY, CDR2 SVGAGI. V was trimmed by 5 bases and J by 2 bases, leaving 10 bases between them.